This TCR beta chain is from a study of blood T cell repertoires in COVID-19. Study context: Material from acute and convalescent COVID-19 was sourced from the United States, Italy and Spain. T cells, B-cell-depleted T cells, or PBMCs provided the cDNA or gDNA that served as material.

In the authors' workflow: Using reference gene primer amplification, nucleated cell counts were estimated. This table comes from immunoSEQ multiplex PCR, and its TCRdb copy is limited to in-frame clones, with some not included. The DNA gave D and trimming, while V, J and clone size come from that table. The data hold roughly 70,000 clones, with 80% to 95% observed a single time. The sequencing input was peripheral blood. The sequence was obtained from a human donor with active COVID-19. The donor label of this sample is uncertain.

CDR3 sequence: CASEATGLNYEQYF. The CDR3 DNA is TGTGCCAGCGAGGCGACAGGCCTGAACTACGAGCAGTACTTC. The chain employs TRBV7-9 and TRBJ2-7; a weak D match, TRBD1 (6 bases). This CDR3 has 14 residues. Per germline, CDR1 SEHNR and CDR2 FQNEAQ (reference sequence). With 8 bases removed from V and 3 bases from J, the gap between germline ends came to 17 bases.